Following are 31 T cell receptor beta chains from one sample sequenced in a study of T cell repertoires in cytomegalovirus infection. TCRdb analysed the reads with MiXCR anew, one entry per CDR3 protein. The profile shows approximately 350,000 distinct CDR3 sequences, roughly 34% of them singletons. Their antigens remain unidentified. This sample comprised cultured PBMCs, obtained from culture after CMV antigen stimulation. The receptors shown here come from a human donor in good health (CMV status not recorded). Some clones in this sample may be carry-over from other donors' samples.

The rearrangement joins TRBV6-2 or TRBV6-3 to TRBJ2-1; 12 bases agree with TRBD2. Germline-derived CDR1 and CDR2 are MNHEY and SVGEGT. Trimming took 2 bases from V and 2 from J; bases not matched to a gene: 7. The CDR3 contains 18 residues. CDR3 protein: CASSYNLGLAGTYNEQFF. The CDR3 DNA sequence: TGTGCCAGCAGTTACAACCTTGGACTAGCGGGAACCTACAATGAGCAGTTCTTC.

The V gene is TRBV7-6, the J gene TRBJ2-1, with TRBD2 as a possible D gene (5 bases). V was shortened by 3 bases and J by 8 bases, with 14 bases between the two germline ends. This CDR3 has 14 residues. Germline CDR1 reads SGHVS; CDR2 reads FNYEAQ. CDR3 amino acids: CASSLGSRGDEQFF. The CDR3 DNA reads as TGTGCCAGCAGCTTGGGGAGCCGTGGCGATGAGCAGTTCTTC.

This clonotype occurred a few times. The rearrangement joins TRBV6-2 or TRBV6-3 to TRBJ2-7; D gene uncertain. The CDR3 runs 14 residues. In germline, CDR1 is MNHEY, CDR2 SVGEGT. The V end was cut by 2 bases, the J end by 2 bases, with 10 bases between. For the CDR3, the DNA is TGTGCCAGCAGTTACAGGGATGGAACCTACGAGCAGTACGTC. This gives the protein CASSYRDGTYEQYV.

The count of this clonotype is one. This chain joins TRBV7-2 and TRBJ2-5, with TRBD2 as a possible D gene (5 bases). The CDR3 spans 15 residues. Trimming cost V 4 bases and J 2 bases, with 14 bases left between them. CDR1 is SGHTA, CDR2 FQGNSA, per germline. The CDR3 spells CASSSRRGDQETQYF. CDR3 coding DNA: TGTGCCAGCAGCTCCCGTCGGGGAGATCAAGAGACCCAGTACTTC.

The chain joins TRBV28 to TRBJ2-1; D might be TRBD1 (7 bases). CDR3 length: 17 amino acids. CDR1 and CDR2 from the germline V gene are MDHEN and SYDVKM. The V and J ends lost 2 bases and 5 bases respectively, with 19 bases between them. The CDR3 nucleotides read TGTGCCAGCAGTTTAAGCACAATGCAGGGGGGCGACAATGAGCAGTTCTTC. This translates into CASSLSTMQGGDNEQFF. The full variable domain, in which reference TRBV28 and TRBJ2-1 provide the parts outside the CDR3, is DVKVTQSSRYLVKRTGEKVFLECVQDMDHENMFWYRQDPGLGLRLIYFSYDVKMKEKGDIPEGYSVSREKKERFSLILESASTNQTSMYLCASSLSTMQGGDNEQFFGPGTRLTVL.

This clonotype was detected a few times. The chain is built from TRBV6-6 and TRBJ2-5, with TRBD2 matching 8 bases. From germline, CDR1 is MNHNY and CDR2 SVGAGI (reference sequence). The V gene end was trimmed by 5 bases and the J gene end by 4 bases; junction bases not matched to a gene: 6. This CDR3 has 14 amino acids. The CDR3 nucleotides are TGTGCCAGCAGTGATACCGGGGGGGCAGAGACCCAGTACTTC. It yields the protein CASSDTGGAETQYF.

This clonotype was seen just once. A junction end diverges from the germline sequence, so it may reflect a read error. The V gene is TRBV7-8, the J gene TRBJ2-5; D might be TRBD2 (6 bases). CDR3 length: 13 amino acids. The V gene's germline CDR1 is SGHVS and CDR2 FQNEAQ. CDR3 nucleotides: TGTGCCAGCAGCTCGACCCCGGGCGGGACCCAGTACTTT. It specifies CASSSTPGGTQYF.

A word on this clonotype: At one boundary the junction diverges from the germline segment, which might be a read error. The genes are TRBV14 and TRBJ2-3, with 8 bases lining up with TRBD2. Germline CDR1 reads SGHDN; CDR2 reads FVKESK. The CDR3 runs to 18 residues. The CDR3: CANSQDLPSGLSTDTQYF. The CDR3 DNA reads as TGTGCCAACAGCCAAGATCTGCCTAGCGGGCTTAGCACAGATACGCAGTATTTT.

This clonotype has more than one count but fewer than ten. CDR3 in DNA: TGTGCCAGCAGCCGCCGTGCAGGGAGGTCCGATACGCAGTATTTT. Amino acids: CASSRRAGRSDTQYF. V is TRBV7-2 and J is TRBJ2-3, with TRBD2 as a possible D gene (6 bases). CDR3 length: 15 amino acids. V gave up 5 bases and J gave up 6 bases, with 18 bases separating them. The germline V gene has CDR1 SGHTA and CDR2 FQGNSA.

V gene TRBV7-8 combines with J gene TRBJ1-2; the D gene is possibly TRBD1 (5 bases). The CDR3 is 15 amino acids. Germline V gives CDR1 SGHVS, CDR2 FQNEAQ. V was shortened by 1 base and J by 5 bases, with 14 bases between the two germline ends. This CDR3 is CASSLGSTAIYGYTF. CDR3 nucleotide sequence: TGTGCCAGCAGCTTAGGGTCGACAGCTATTTATGGCTACACCTTC. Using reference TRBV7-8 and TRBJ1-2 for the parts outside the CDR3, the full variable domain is GAGVSQSPRYKVAKRGQDVALRCDPISGHVSLFWYQQALGQGPEFLTYFQNEAQLDKSGLPSDRFFAERPEGSVSTLKIQRTQQEDSAVYLCASSLGSTAIYGYTFGSGTRLTVV.

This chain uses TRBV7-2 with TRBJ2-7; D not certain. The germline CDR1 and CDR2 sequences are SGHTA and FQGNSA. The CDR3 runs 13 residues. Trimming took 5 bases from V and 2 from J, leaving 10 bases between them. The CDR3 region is CASSQPPTYEQYF. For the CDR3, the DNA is TGTGCCAGCAGCCAGCCCCCCACCTACGAGCAGTACTTC.

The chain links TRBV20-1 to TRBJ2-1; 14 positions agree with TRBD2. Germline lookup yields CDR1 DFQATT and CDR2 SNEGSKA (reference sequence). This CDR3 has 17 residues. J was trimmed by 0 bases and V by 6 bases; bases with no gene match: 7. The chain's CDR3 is CSAPGTSGSSSYNEQFF. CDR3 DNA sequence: TGCAGTGCCCCCGGGACTAGCGGGAGCAGCTCCTACAATGAGCAGTTCTTC.

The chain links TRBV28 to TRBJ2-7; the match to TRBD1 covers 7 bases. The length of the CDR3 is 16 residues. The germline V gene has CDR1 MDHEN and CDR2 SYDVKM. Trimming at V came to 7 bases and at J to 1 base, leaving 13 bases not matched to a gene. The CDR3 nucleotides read TGTGCCAGCACTTTGAGCAGGGGGAGACGGTCCTACGAGCAGTACTTC. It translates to CASTLSRGRRSYEQYF.

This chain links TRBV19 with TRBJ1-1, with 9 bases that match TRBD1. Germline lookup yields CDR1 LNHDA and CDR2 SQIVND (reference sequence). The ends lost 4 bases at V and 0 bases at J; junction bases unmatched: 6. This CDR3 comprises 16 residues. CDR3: CASSTGQGPMNTEAFF. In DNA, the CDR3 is TGTGCCAGTAGTACCGGACAGGGGCCTATGAACACTGAAGCTTTCTTT.

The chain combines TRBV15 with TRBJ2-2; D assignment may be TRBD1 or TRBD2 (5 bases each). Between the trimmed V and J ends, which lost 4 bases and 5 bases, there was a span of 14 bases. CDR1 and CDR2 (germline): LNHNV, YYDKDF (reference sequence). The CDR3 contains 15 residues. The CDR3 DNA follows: TGTGCCACCAGCACCGGGACGACACTGACCGGGGAGCTGTTTTTT. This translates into CATSTGTTLTGELFF.

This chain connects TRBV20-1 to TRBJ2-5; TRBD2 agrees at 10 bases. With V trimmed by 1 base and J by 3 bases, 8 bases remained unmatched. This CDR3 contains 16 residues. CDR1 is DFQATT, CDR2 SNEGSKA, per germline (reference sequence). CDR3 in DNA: TGCAGTGCTAGAGCCCCTACTAGCGGGGTTGAAGAGACCCAGTACTTC. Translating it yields CSARAPTSGVEETQYF.

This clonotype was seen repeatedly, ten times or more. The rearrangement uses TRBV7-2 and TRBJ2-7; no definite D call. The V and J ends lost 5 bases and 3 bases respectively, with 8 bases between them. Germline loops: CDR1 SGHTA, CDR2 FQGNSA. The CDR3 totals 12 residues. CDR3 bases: TGTGCCAGCAGCCCCACGGACTACGAGCAGTACTTC. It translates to CASSPTDYEQYF.

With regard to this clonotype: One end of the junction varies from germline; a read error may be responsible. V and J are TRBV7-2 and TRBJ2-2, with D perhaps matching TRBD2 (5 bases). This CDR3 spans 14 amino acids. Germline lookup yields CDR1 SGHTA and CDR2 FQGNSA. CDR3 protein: CGSSLALAGGELFF. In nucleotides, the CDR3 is TGTGGCAGCAGCTTAGCGTTAGCTGGCGGGGAGCTGTTTTTT.

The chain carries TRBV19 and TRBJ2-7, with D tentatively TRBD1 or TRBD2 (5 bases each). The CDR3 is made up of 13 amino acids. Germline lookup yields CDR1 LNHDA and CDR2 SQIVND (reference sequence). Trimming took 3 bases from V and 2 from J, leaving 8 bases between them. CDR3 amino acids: CASSIGGTYEQYF. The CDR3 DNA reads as TGTGCCAGTAGTATTGGGGGAACCTACGAGCAGTACTTC.

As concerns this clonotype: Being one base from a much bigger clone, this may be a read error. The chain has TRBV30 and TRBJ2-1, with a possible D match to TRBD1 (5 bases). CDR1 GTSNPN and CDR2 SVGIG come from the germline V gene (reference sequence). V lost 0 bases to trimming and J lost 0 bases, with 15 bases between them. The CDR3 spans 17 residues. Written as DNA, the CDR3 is TGTGCCTGGAGTGTAAGGGATCAGGGCTCCTCCTACAATGAGCAGTTCTTC. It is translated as CAWSVRDQGSSYNEQFF.

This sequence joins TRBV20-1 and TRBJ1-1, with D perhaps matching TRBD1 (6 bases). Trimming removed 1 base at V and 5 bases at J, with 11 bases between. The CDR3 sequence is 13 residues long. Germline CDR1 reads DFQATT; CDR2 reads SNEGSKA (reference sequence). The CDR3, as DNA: TGCAGTGCTAGAGGGACAGCAGGGACTGAAGCTTTCTTT. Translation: CSARGTAGTEAFF.

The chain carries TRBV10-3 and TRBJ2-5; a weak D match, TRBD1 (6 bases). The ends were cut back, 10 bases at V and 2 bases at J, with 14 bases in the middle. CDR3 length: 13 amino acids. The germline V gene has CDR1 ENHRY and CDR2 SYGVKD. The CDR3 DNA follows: TGTGCCACGCTCAGGGGCGATCAAGAGACCCAGTACTTC. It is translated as CATLRGDQETQYF.

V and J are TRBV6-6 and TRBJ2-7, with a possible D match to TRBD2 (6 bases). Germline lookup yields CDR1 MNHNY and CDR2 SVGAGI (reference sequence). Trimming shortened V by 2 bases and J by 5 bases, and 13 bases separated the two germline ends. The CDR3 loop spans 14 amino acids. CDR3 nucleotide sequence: TGTGCCAGCAGTTACGGGACTCTCTGGGACGAGCAGTACTTC. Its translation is CASSYGTLWDEQYF.

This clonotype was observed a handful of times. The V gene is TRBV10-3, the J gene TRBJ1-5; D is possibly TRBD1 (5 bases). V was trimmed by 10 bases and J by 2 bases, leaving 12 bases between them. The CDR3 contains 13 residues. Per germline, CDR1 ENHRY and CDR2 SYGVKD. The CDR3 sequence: CATCETGNQPQHF. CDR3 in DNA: TGTGCCACCTGCGAGACAGGCAATCAGCCCCAGCATTTT.

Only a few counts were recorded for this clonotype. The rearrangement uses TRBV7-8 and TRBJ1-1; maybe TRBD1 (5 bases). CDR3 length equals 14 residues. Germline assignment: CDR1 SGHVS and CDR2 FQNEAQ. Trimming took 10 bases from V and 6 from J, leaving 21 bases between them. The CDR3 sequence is CATLGEKAVAEAFF. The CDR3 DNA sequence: TGTGCCACCCTAGGGGAGAAGGCAGTCGCTGAAGCTTTCTTT.

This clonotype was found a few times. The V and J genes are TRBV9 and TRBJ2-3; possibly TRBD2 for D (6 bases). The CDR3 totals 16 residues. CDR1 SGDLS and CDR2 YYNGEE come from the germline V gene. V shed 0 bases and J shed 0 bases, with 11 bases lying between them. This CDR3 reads CASSVGSGLSTDTQYF. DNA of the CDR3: TGTGCCAGCAGCGTAGGATCGGGACTCAGCACAGATACGCAGTATTTT.

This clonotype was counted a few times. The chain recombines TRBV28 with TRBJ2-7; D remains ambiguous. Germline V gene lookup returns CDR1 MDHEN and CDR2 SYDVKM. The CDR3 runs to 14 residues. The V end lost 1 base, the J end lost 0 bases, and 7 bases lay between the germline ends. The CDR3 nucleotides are TGTGCCAGCAGTTTATTCGCAGCCTCCTACGAGCAGTACTTC. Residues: CASSLFAASYEQYF.

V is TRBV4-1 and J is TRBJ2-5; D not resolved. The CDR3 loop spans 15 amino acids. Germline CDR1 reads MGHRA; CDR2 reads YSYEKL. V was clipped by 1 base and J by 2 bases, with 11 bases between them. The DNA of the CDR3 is TGCGCCAGCAGCCAAGTTCGGCTTCCTCAAGAGACCCAGTACTTC. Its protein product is CASSQVRLPQETQYF.

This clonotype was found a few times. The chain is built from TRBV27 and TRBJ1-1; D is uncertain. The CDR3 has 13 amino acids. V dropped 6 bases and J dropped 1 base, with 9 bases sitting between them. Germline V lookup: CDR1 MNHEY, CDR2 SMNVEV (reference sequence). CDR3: CASRGGGNTEAFF. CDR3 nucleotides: TGTGCCAGCAGGGGTGGAGGGAACACTGAAGCTTTCTTT.

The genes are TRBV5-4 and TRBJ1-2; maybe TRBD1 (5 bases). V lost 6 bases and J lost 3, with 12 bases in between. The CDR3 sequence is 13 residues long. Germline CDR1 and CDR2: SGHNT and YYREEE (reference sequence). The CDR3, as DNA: TGTGCCAGCACTTCAGGGAGCTACTATGGCTACACCTTC. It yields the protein CASTSGSYYGYTF.

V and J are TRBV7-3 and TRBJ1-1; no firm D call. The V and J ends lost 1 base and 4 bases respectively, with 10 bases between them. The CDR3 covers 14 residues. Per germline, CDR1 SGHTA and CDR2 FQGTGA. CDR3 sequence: CASSLRGYGTEAFF. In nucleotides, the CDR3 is TGTGCCAGCAGCTTAAGGGGTTACGGCACTGAAGCTTTCTTT.